The 17 T cell receptor beta chains below all came from one sample that was sequenced in a study of CD8+ T cells in alopecia areata. Reverse transcription of extracted RNA yielded cDNA, which provided the sequencing template. TCRdb's table, derived via immunoSEQ multiplex PCR, lists solely in-frame clones and lacks some. The sample contains over 150,000 clones, 50% to 60% of which appear only once. Noted treatment: oral pan-JAK inhibitor, 5-10 mg twice daily. This sample comprised CD4+ T cells sorted from blood, obtained at week 4, from a patient treated with tofacitinib. The receptors derive from a human donor with alopecia areata.

The rearrangement uses TRBV4-1 and TRBJ2-5, with D unclear. This CDR3 is built from 13 residues. V was cut by 2 bases and J by 2 bases, with 6 bases left in between. Germline V gene lookup returns CDR1 MGHRA and CDR2 YSYEKL. The CDR3 bases are TGCGCCAGCAGCCAACCAGGTCAAGAGACCCAGTACTTC. It encodes CASSQPGQETQYF.

This clone was seen once. This rearrangement joins TRBV29-1 to TRBJ2-5; D remains ambiguous. CDR3 length equals 13 residues. Trimming removed 3 bases at V and 5 bases at J, with 13 bases between. The germline V gene has CDR1 SQVTM and CDR2 ANQGSEA. This chain's CDR3 is CSVEAETRETQYF. CDR3 DNA sequence: TGCAGCGTTGAGGCCGAAACAAGGGAGACCCAGTACTTC.

This sequence joins TRBV5-4 and TRBJ2-3; D is uncertain. Germline CDR1 reads SGHNT; CDR2 reads YYREEE (reference sequence). The germline V and J ends were trimmed by 4 bases and 4 bases, with 13 bases remaining between them. The CDR3 covers 14 residues. The CDR3 DNA reads TGTGCCAGCAGCGACGTCCCCGTCGCAGATACGCAGTATTTT. Translation: CASSDVPVADTQYF. Drawing the rest from reference TRBV5-4 and TRBJ2-3, the complete variable domain is ETGVTQSPTHLIKTRGQQVTLRCSSQSGHNTVSWYQQALGQGPQFIFQYYREEENGRGNFPPRFSGLQFPNYSSELNVNALELDDSALYLCASSDVPVADTQYFGPGTRLTVL.

The rearrangement joins TRBV29-1 to TRBJ2-1, with TRBD1 matching over 8 bases. The ends lost 6 bases at V and 15 bases at J; junction bases unmatched: 16. The length of the CDR3 is 13 residues. Germline V CDR1 and CDR2: SQVTM, ANQGSEA. CDR3 bases: TGCAGCGTCAGGACAGGGACGCCCAACCGGTCGTTCTTC. This encodes CSVRTGTPNRSFF.

Here the CDR3 reads CAWSLLTGRTEAFF. The CDR3 nucleotides read TGTGCCTGGAGTCTGCTGACAGGCCGAACTGAAGCTTTCTTT. This chain joins TRBV30 and TRBJ1-1; D is possibly TRBD1 (6 bases). CDR1 GTSNPN and CDR2 SVGIG come from the germline V gene (reference sequence). The length of the CDR3 is 14 residues. V gave up 2 bases and J gave up 5 bases, with 15 bases separating them.

The V and J genes are TRBV6-1 and TRBJ2-7; 9 nucleotides line up with TRBD1. CDR1 and CDR2 from the germline V gene are MNHNS and SASEGT. The CDR3 is 15 amino acids. V was clipped by 6 bases and J by 4 bases; unmatched bases: 10. The CDR3 reads CASSITGQGRYEQYF. The CDR3 nucleotides read TGTGCCAGCAGCATTACGGGACAGGGTCGATACGAGCAGTACTTC.

The chain employs TRBV27 and TRBJ1-5, with D perhaps matching TRBD1 (6 bases). The CDR3 is 14 residues long. Germline V gene lookup returns CDR1 MNHEY and CDR2 SMNVEV (reference sequence). V gave up 7 bases and J gave up 2 bases, with 12 bases separating them. This CDR3 reads CASTPRGGNQPQHF. DNA of the CDR3: TGTGCCAGCACTCCTAGGGGGGGCAATCAGCCCCAGCATTTT.

The chain couples TRBV13 to TRBJ2-5, with 8 bases matching TRBD2. CDR1 is PRHDT, CDR2 FYEKMQ, per germline (reference sequence). V shed 6 bases, J shed 5 bases, and the junction held 8 bases outside the gene matches. The CDR3 loop spans 14 amino acids. The CDR3 DNA sequence: TGTGCCAGCAGGCTTAGCGGGATCGGTGAGACCCAGTACTTC. It yields the protein CASRLSGIGETQYF.

The rearrangement links TRBV29-1 to TRBJ2-1, with D tentatively TRBD2 (7 bases). The CDR3 extends over 16 amino acids. The germline V gene encodes CDR1 SQVTM and CDR2 ANQGSEA. V was cut by 6 bases and J by 0 bases, with 18 bases left in between. CDR3 DNA: TGCAGCGTACCCCCACAGGGAGGGAGCTCCTACAATGAGCAGTTCTTC. Protein: CSVPPQGGSSYNEQFF.

The chain combines TRBV30 with TRBJ1-5, with 9 bases matching TRBD1. Germline lookup yields CDR1 GTSNPN and CDR2 SVGIG (reference sequence). The CDR3 has 15 amino acids. The V gene end was trimmed by 5 bases and the J gene end by 7 bases; junction bases not matched to a gene: 12. CDR3 in amino acids: CAWDAGTGSRQPQHF. The CDR3 coding sequence is TGTGCCTGGGACGCCGGGACAGGGTCGCGGCAGCCCCAGCATTTT.

This clone was recorded a few times. The chain's CDR3 is CASSQGQNNEKLFF. The DNA of the CDR3 is TGCGCCAGCAGCCAAGGCCAGAATAATGAAAAACTGTTTTTT. The chain carries TRBV4-3 and TRBJ1-4; no reliable D call. This CDR3 is 14 amino acids long. CDR1 and CDR2 (germline): LGHNA, YSLEER. Trimming cost V 1 base and J 4 bases, with 7 bases left between them.

The gene calls are TRBV2 and TRBJ2-1; 12 bases align to TRBD2. Germline CDR1 is SNHLY and CDR2 is FYNNEI. J lost 9 bases, V lost 3 bases, and 6 bases had no gene match. CDR3 length equals 15 residues. CDR3 coding DNA: TGTGCCAGCAGTGACACTAGCGGGAGGAGCGGTGAGCAGTTCTTC. Its translation: CASSDTSGRSGEQFF.

J is TRBJ2-3 and V is TRBV7-9, with 8 bases lining up with TRBD2. Germline V gives CDR1 SEHNR, CDR2 FQNEAQ (reference sequence). The V and J ends lost 1 base and 2 bases, in that order; junction bases with no gene match: 5. CDR3 length equals 16 residues. CDR3: CASSLGSGSYTDTQYF. The CDR3 DNA sequence: TGTGCCAGCAGCTTAGGGAGCGGGAGCTACACAGATACGCAGTATTTT.

This chain connects TRBV30 to TRBJ2-1, with D possibly TRBD2 on 6 matching bases. Germline V CDR1 and CDR2: GTSNPN, SVGIG (reference sequence). The CDR3 totals 16 residues. Trimming took 0 bases from V and 4 from J, leaving 16 bases between them. The CDR3 DNA follows: TGTGCCTGGAGTGTACCGAGCGGGCACCTTTACAATGAGCAGTTCTTC. This translates into CAWSVPSGHLYNEQFF. Drawing the rest from reference TRBV30 and TRBJ2-1, the complete variable domain is SQTIHQWPATLVQPVGSPLSLECTVEGTSNPNLYWYRQAAGRGLQLLFYSVGIGQISSEVPQNLSASRPQDRQFILSSKKLLLSDSGFYLCAWSVPSGHLYNEQFFGPGTRLTVL.

CDR3 in DNA: TGTGCCAGCTCAGCGGGAAGCCGGGAGACCCAGTACTTC. Protein product: CASSAGSRETQYF. V gene TRBV18 combines with J gene TRBJ2-5; TRBD2 is a possible D gene (6 bases). The germline gives CDR1 KGHSH, CDR2 LQKENI. Deletions cut 5 bases from V and 5 bases from J, with 12 bases between. The CDR3 contains 13 residues.

The chain couples TRBV14 to TRBJ2-5; D not certain. The CDR3 length is 14 residues. Germline CDR1 and CDR2: SGHDN and FVKESK. The V end lost 0 bases, the J end lost 5 bases, and 10 bases lay between the germline ends. DNA for the CDR3: TGTGCCAGCAGCCAAGAGGTTTGGGCGGAGACCCAGTACTTC. Translated, it gives CASSQEVWAETQYF.

The chain combines TRBV4-1 with TRBJ2-7; D is undetermined. Germline V CDR1 and CDR2: MGHRA, YSYEKL. V lost 2 bases and J lost 2, with 4 bases in between. The CDR3 loop spans 12 amino acids. CDR3 amino acids: CASSQNPYEQYF. The CDR3 DNA reads as TGCGCCAGCAGCCAAAACCCCTACGAGCAGTACTTC.